This TCR beta chain was identified in a study of radiotherapy plus CTLA-4 blockade in lung cancer. Study in general: Objective responses arose in approximately 19% of patients, and over 25% experienced disease control. Overall study findings and caveats: There was expansion of tumor-derived TCR clones in blood after radiotherapy plus ipilimumab. Reports state that early shifts in blood T cell clones, with interferon-beta, best predicted response.

V dropped 8 bases and J dropped 4 bases, with 17 bases sitting between them. Germline loops: CDR1 SEHNR, CDR2 FQNEAQ (reference sequence). This CDR3 is built from 14 residues. Sequenced by immunoSEQ multiplex PCR; TCRdb stores in-frame clones only, minus some. The sample lists 40,000 or so clones; approximately 70% were seen once. Those with chemo-refractory metastatic non-small-cell lung cancer were treated with focal radiation combined with CTLA-4 blockade using ipilimumab. Worth noting for this clone: Its specificity is not known.

The starting material was peripheral blood, obtained from a patient treated with radiotherapy plus ipilimumab. V is TRBV7-9 and J is TRBJ1-1; D is undetermined. This TCR was recovered from a human donor with non-small cell lung cancer who had stable disease on radiotherapy plus ipilimumab. In DNA form, the CDR3 reads TGTGCCAGCGCCCACCGGGTCCCCAGCACTGAAGCTTTCTTT. Its translation is CASAHRVPSTEAFF.